The 11 T cell receptor beta chains in this list originate from one sample, sequenced in a study of blood T cell repertoires in COVID-19. Sequencing used immunoSEQ multiplex PCR; TCRdb keeps in-frame clones, though not all of them. The profile shows 200,000 or so clones, about 84% of them singletons. The sample was peripheral blood. The receptors originated from a woman aged 25 to 39 with acute or convalescent COVID-19.

The V call is TRBV18, the J call TRBJ1-1; no firm D call. Germline V lookup: CDR1 KGHSH, CDR2 LQKENI. This CDR3 has 13 amino acids. Trimming removed 3 bases at V and 7 bases at J, with 12 bases between. The CDR3 DNA is TGTGCCAGCTCACCCGACTATGGCAGTGAAGCTTTCTTT. It is translated as CASSPDYGSEAFF.

The chain links TRBV5-4 to TRBJ1-4; D uncertain. The CDR3 runs to 14 residues. V was cut by 0 bases and J by 7 bases, with 10 bases left in between. The V gene's germline CDR1 is SGHNT and CDR2 YYREEE (reference sequence). CDR3 residues: CASSLGQTGEKLFF. The CDR3 DNA sequence: TGTGCCAGCAGCTTGGGCCAAACGGGTGAAAAACTGTTTTTT.

The chain couples TRBV9 to TRBJ2-3; D call uncertain. V was shortened by 0 bases and J by 2 bases, with 7 bases between the two germline ends. The CDR3 length is 14 residues. From germline, CDR1 is SGDLS and CDR2 YYNGEE. The CDR3 coding sequence is TGTGCCAGCAGCGTAGGCAGGCACACAGATACGCAGTATTTT. Its translation: CASSVGRHTDTQYF.

The chain employs TRBV27 and TRBJ1-4; the match to TRBD1 covers 8 bases. The CDR3 is 13 amino acids. V lost 2 bases to trimming and J lost 15 bases; unmatched junction nucleotides: 8. Germline V lookup: CDR1 MNHEY, CDR2 SMNVEV (reference sequence). The CDR3, as DNA: TGTGCCAGCAGTTTAGCGGGACAGGTAGTCTTGTTTTTT. Translation gives CASSLAGQVVLFF.

This chain uses TRBV7-2 with TRBJ1-2; 8 bases fit TRBD1. The J segment lost 0 bases and the V segment lost 5 bases, leaving 2 bases of the junction unmatched. From germline, CDR1 is SGHTA and CDR2 FQGNSA. The CDR3 consists of 14 residues. The CDR3 region has the DNA TGTGCCAGCAGCCGGGACAGGACTAACTATGGCTACACCTTC. As protein: CASSRDRTNYGYTF.

CDR3 loop: CAALSGNTIYF. As DNA, the CDR3 is TGTGCCGCGCTCTCTGGAAACACCATATATTTT. The V gene is TRBV10-3, the J gene TRBJ1-3; no firm D call. CDR1 and CDR2 (germline): ENHRY, SYGVKD. V lost 11 bases to trimming and J lost 0 bases, with 5 bases between them. The CDR3 has 11 amino acids.

The genes are TRBV3-1 (or the pseudogene TRBV3-2) and TRBJ2-2, with D unclear. Germline V CDR1 and CDR2: LGHDT, YNNKEL (reference sequence). The CDR3 is made up of 13 amino acids. Deletions cut 1 base from V and 5 bases from J, with 5 bases between. The CDR3 loop is CASSQVKTGELFF. DNA for the CDR3: TGTGCCAGCAGCCAAGTAAAAACCGGGGAGCTGTTTTTT.

The rearrangement links TRBV29-1 to TRBJ1-2, with D uncertain. V was clipped by 0 bases and J by 4 bases, with 12 bases between them. The V gene's germline CDR1 is SQVTM and CDR2 ANQGSEA. This CDR3 has 14 residues. The CDR3 region has the DNA TGCAGCGTTGAAGAGGCGGAGAGTAGCTATGGCTACACCTTC. Encoded protein: CSVEEAESSYGYTF.

This clone was recorded a few times. This chain connects TRBV11-3 to TRBJ2-1; D is possibly TRBD2 (5 bases). The germline V gene encodes CDR1 SGHNT and CDR2 YENEEA. The CDR3 is 14 amino acids. The ends were cut back, 3 bases at V and 1 base at J, with 7 bases in the middle. In DNA form, the CDR3 reads TGTGCCAGCAGCTTCGCGGGTTCCTACAATGAGCAGTTCTTC. It translates to CASSFAGSYNEQFF.

The chain employs TRBV18 and TRBJ1-6, with a tentative D call TRBD1 (5 bases). Germline V gene sequence: CDR1 KGHSH, CDR2 LQKENI. V lost 6 bases, J lost 8 bases, and 8 bases lay in between. The CDR3 is made up of 12 amino acids. CDR3 in DNA: TGTGCCAGCTCTCAAGGGGATTCACCCCTCCACTTT. Its translation: CASSQGDSPLHF.

The chain links TRBV7-9 to TRBJ2-7, with TRBD1 identical over 10 bases. CDR1 is SEHNR, CDR2 FQNEAQ, per germline (reference sequence). V was pared by 4 bases and J by 6 bases, with 6 bases of the junction left unmatched. The CDR3 has 14 amino acids. The CDR3 DNA sequence: TGTGCCAGCAGCTGGGACAGGGGTTTGGGCGAGCAGTACTTC. Protein: CASSWDRGLGEQYF. Supplemented by reference TRBV7-9 and TRBJ2-7, the full variable domain reads DTGVSQNPRHKITKRGQNVTFRCDPISEHNRLYWYRQTLGQGPEFLTYFQNEAQLEKSRLLSDRFSAERPKGSFSTLEIQRTEQGDSAMYLCASSWDRGLGEQYFGPGTRLTVT.